This entry lists 25 T cell receptor beta chains sequenced from one sample in a study of human T cells and chemical hapten exposure. Noted time point: patch test 1, 2 weeks after DPC sensitization. Treatment of the sample: therapeutic diphenylcyclopropenone sensitization with weekly scalp DPC. The authors' total RNA extraction used unfractionated whole blood. TCRdb reprocessed the RACE reads with MiXCR, giving one entry per CDR3 protein. The data show around 44,000 distinct CDR3 sequences, under 4.5% seen once. The source was whole blood, collected in connection with sensitization to the hapten diphenylcyclopropenone (DPC). The receptor set was obtained from a man aged 45-65 years with alopecia areata. Some clones in this sample may be carry-over from other donors' samples.

This clonotype was observed a few times. The J gene is TRBJ2-6, the V gene TRBV29-1; the D gene could be TRBD1 or TRBD2 (5 bases each). Germline values: CDR1 SQVTM, CDR2 ANQGSEA. This CDR3 is built from 14 residues. V gave up 1 base and J gave up 3 bases, with 7 bases separating them. CDR3 nucleotides: TGCAGCGTTGAAGGAGGGGATGGGGCCAACGTCCTGACTTTC. Translating gives CSVEGGDGANVLTF.

This clonotype was seen many times. This chain links TRBV6-1 with TRBJ2-6; tentatively, D is TRBD1 (6 bases). The V gene's germline CDR1 is MNHNS and CDR2 SASEGT. This CDR3 contains 17 residues. Trimming stripped 5 bases from V and 3 bases from J, with 17 bases between. In DNA, the CDR3 is TGTGCCAGCAGTTTGACAGGCAACCCAAGTGGGGCCAACGTCCTGACTTTC. This gives the protein CASSLTGNPSGANVLTF.

This clonotype appeared a few times. V and J are TRBV30 and TRBJ1-5, with D maybe TRBD1 (5 bases). Germline V CDR1 and CDR2: GTSNPN, SVGIG (reference sequence). The germline V and J ends were trimmed by 4 bases and 0 bases, with 7 bases remaining between them. The CDR3 loop spans 13 amino acids. CDR3 sequence: CAWTGGSNQPQHF. CDR3 in DNA: TGTGCCTGGACTGGGGGTAGCAATCAGCCCCAGCATTTT.

Concerning this clonotype itself: A much larger clonotype is one base distant, so this may be a read error. V and J are TRBV10-3 and TRBJ1-3; tentative D call: TRBD1 (5 bases). This CDR3 comprises 15 residues. The germline V and J ends were trimmed by 3 bases and 2 bases, with 11 bases remaining between them. Germline V CDR1 and CDR2: ENHRY, SYGVKD. The CDR3 sequence: CAISDYIGAGNTIYF. The CDR3, as DNA: TGTGCCATCAGTGATTATATAGGGGCTGGAAACACCATATATTTT.

This clonotype showed up many times. The chain joins TRBV18 to TRBJ1-2; 9 bases are shared with TRBD1. J gave up 0 bases and V 3 bases, and 2 bases lay outside the gene matches. Germline values: CDR1 KGHSH, CDR2 LQKENI. This CDR3 contains 15 residues. CDR3 sequence reads: CASSPGTGSNYGYTF. As DNA, the CDR3 is TGTGCCAGCTCACCGGGGACAGGGTCTAACTATGGCTACACCTTC.

This clonotype was seen at least ten times. The chain joins TRBV3-1 to TRBJ1-4; no clear D gene. The CDR3 covers 11 residues. Germline CDR1 and CDR2: LGHDT and YNNKEL (reference sequence). Trimming shortened V by 3 bases and J by 10 bases, and 6 bases separated the two germline ends. CDR3 bases: TGTGCCAGCAGCCAGGGCAGAAAACTGTTTTTT. It specifies CASSQGRKLFF.

This clonotype was seen only a few times. This chain links TRBV28 with TRBJ2-1; a weak D match, TRBD2 (6 bases). Germline assignment: CDR1 MDHEN and CDR2 SYDVKM. V was trimmed by 5 bases and J by 4 bases, leaving 21 bases between them. CDR3 length: 17 amino acids. The CDR3 nucleotides are TGTGCCAGCAGTCCGTCGGAGGGTTATGGCGGATACAATGAGCAGTTCTTC. Its translation is CASSPSEGYGGYNEQFF.

At least ten counts were recorded for this clonotype. The chain has TRBV19 and TRBJ1-5; D gene uncertain. Germline CDR1 LNHDA, CDR2 SQIVND (reference sequence). The V end was cut by 7 bases, the J end by 5 bases, with 12 bases between. This CDR3 has 13 amino acids. The chain's CDR3 is CASTPDGHQPQHF. The CDR3 DNA reads TGTGCCAGTACCCCCGATGGGCATCAGCCCCAGCATTTT.

This clonotype has a count of ten or more. V usage is TRBV3-1 and J usage is TRBJ2-3, with D perhaps TRBD2 (6 bases). V was pared by 4 bases and J by 6 bases, with 20 bases between. CDR3 size: 16 residues. Germline V gives CDR1 LGHDT, CDR2 YNNKEL (reference sequence). The CDR3 bases are TGTGCCAGCAGCCCTCTTTCCGGGGGACCACCGGATACGCAGTATTTT. It is translated as CASSPLSGGPPDTQYF.

This clonotype was observed many times. The genes are TRBV10-3 and TRBJ2-7; D is uncertain. Looked up from germline, CDR1 is ENHRY and CDR2 is SYGVKD. V lost 0 bases, J lost 4 bases, and 7 bases lay in between. The CDR3 extends over 13 amino acids. In nucleotides, the CDR3 is TGTGCCATCAGTGAGTCCCAGCCGTACGAGCAGTACTTC. It yields the protein CAISESQPYEQYF.

The chain combines TRBV29-1 with TRBJ2-3; 8 positions match TRBD2. CDR1 is SQVTM and CDR2 is ANQGSEA in the germline V gene. The CDR3 loop spans 14 amino acids. J gave up 2 bases and V 8 bases, and 9 bases lay outside the gene matches. The CDR3 reads CSRQREPHTDTQYF. The CDR3 coding sequence is TGCAGCCGCCAGCGGGAGCCACACACAGATACGCAGTATTTT.

This clonotype was seen at least ten times. The V and J genes are TRBV4-1 and TRBJ2-7; TRBD2 agrees at 7 bases. Germline lookup yields CDR1 MGHRA and CDR2 YSYEKL. The CDR3 totals 15 residues. After removal of 1 base from V and 2 bases from J, the junction contained 5 bases not matched to a gene. For the CDR3, the DNA is TGCGCCAGCAGCCAAGGTGTGGGAGGGCCCTACGAGCAGTACTTC. Translation: CASSQGVGGPYEQYF.

This clonotype was seen at least ten times. The chain recombines TRBV20-1 with TRBJ2-3, with no clear D. The ends were cut back, 3 bases at V and 2 bases at J, with 6 bases in the middle. CDR1 is DFQATT and CDR2 is SNEGSKA in the germline V gene (reference sequence). This CDR3 contains 12 residues. The CDR3 loop is CSARTNTDTQYF. DNA for the CDR3: TGCAGTGCTAGGACAAACACAGATACGCAGTATTTT.

The J gene is TRBJ1-5, the V gene TRBV2; D not resolved. Trimming took off 5 bases at V and 4 bases at J, with 15 bases between the two ends. The CDR3 contains 15 residues. Germline V gene sequence: CDR1 SNHLY, CDR2 FYNNEI. CDR3 region: CASSPDGVQNQPQHF. The CDR3 DNA is TGTGCCAGCAGTCCAGACGGGGTTCAAAATCAGCCCCAGCATTTT.

Many counts were recorded for this clonotype. The chain combines TRBV7-3 with TRBJ2-5; weak D call: TRBD1 (6 bases). V lost 5 bases, J lost 4 bases, and 11 bases lay in between. The CDR3 runs to 13 residues. The germline V gene encodes CDR1 SGHTA and CDR2 FQGTGA. Here the CDR3 DNA reads TGTGCCAGCAGCCCTCTAGGGGGAGAGACCCAGTACTTC. Amino acids: CASSPLGGETQYF.

This clonotype was counted many times. The V call is TRBV28, the J call TRBJ2-2; 13 nucleotides align to TRBD2. Germline V CDR1 and CDR2: MDHEN, SYDVKM. V dropped 3 bases and J dropped 5; count of bases not matched to a gene: 3. This CDR3 has 16 residues. The CDR3 here is CASSLAGLAGTGELFF. The CDR3 DNA sequence: TGTGCCAGCAGTTTGGCGGGACTAGCGGGGACCGGGGAGCTGTTTTTT.

The J gene is TRBJ2-6, the V gene TRBV28; D is uncertain. The V end was cut by 8 bases, the J end by 4 bases, with 12 bases between. Germline values: CDR1 MDHEN, CDR2 SYDVKM. This CDR3 has 14 amino acids. CDR3 loop: CASWASAGANVLTF. The CDR3 DNA is TGTGCCAGCTGGGCCTCAGCGGGGGCCAACGTCCTGACTTTC. Based on the CDR3 plus reference TRBV28 and TRBJ2-6, the full variable domain is DVKVTQSSRYLVKRTGEKVFLECVQDMDHENMFWYRQDPGLGLRLIYFSYDVKMKEKGDIPEGYSVSREKKERFSLILESASTNQTSMYLCASWASAGANVLTFGAGSRLTVL.

Ten or more counts support this clonotype. The chain is built from TRBV23-1 and TRBJ2-3; D gene ambiguous. TRBV23-1 is classed as an ORF, of uncertain function. V lost 7 bases and J lost 6, with 5 bases in between. The CDR3 has 10 amino acids. In DNA form, the CDR3 reads TGCGCCAGCAAGAGGGATACGCAGTATTTT. Translating gives CASKRDTQYF.

This clonotype has a count of ten or more. This chain uses TRBV10-2 with TRBJ2-5; 13 bases agree with TRBD2. Germline V lookup: CDR1 WSHSY, CDR2 SAAADI. The CDR3 consists of 15 residues. V was clipped by 6 bases and J by 4 bases; unmatched bases: 5. The CDR3 region is CASREGLAGPETQYF. In DNA form, the CDR3 reads TGCGCCAGCAGGGAGGGACTAGCGGGACCAGAGACCCAGTACTTC.

The table lists this clonotype with many counts. The V gene is TRBV27, the J gene TRBJ1-5; D gene uncertain. The CDR3 totals 17 residues. Germline assignment: CDR1 MNHEY and CDR2 SMNVEV (reference sequence). The V gene lost 5 bases and the J gene lost 0 bases, with 17 bases spanning the gap. The CDR3 protein is CASSHHLADFSNQPQHF. The CDR3 DNA reads TGTGCCAGCAGTCACCACTTGGCGGACTTTAGCAATCAGCCCCAGCATTTT.

V gene TRBV29-1 combines with J gene TRBJ1-1; D is perhaps TRBD1 (5 bases). The length of the CDR3 is 12 residues. V gave up 7 bases and J gave up 5 bases, with 14 bases separating them. Germline V CDR1 and CDR2: SQVTM, ANQGSEA. The CDR3 nucleotides read TGCAGCGGGGGACGGGAGGGAACTGAAGCTTTCTTT. It codes for CSGGREGTEAFF. The variable domain in full, completed from reference TRBV29-1 and TRBJ1-1, reads SAVISQKPSRDICQRGTSLTIQCQVDSQVTMMFWYRQQPGQSLTLIATANQGSEATYESGFVIDKFPISRPNLTFSTLTVSNMSPEDSSIYLCSGGREGTEAFFGQGTRLTVV.

Many counts were recorded for this clonotype. For the CDR3, the DNA is TGTGCCAGCAGTCATCGAACACAAGAGACCCAGTACTTC. As protein: CASSHRTQETQYF. The chain couples TRBV3-1 to TRBJ2-5; D gene ambiguous. The CDR3 has 13 amino acids. V lost 6 bases, J lost 2 bases, and 10 bases lay in between. The germline V gene encodes CDR1 LGHDT and CDR2 YNNKEL (reference sequence).

As to this clonotype: Being one base from a much bigger clone, this may be a read error. The gene calls are TRBV27 and TRBJ1-4, with 7 bases matching TRBD1. Germline CDR1 is MNHEY and CDR2 is SMNVEV (reference sequence). The ends lost 5 bases at V and 9 bases at J; junction bases unmatched: 6. The length of the CDR3 is 13 residues. CDR3: CASSPRTGKKLFF. The CDR3 nucleotides are TGTGCCAGCAGTCCCAGGACAGGTAAAAAACTGTTTTTT.

At least ten counts were recorded for this clonotype. The chain uses TRBV20-1 and TRBJ1-1; D gene unclear. Trimming shortened V by 0 bases and J by 1 base, and 15 bases separated the two germline ends. The CDR3 is 16 amino acids. Germline V gene lookup returns CDR1 DFQATT and CDR2 SNEGSKA (reference sequence). The CDR3 reads CSARDNRFVQNTEAFF. Here the CDR3 DNA reads TGCAGTGCTAGAGATAATCGGTTTGTACAGAACACTGAAGCTTTCTTT.

This clonotype was recorded many times. The chain uses TRBV7-2 and TRBJ2-2; TRBD2 matches at 10 bases. V shed 2 bases, J shed 3 bases, and the junction held 0 bases outside the gene matches. The CDR3 totals 15 residues. Germline CDR1 SGHTA, CDR2 FQGNSA. The CDR3 reads CASSLLAGDTGELFF. The CDR3 DNA is TGTGCCAGCAGCTTACTAGCGGGAGACACCGGGGAGCTGTTTTTT. Based on the CDR3 plus reference TRBV7-2 and TRBJ2-2, the full variable domain is GAGVSQSPSNKVTEKGKDVELRCDPISGHTALYWYRQSLGQGLEFLIYFQGNSAPDKSGLPSDRFSAERTGGSVSTLTIQRTQQEDSAVYLCASSLLAGDTGELFFGEGSRLTVL.